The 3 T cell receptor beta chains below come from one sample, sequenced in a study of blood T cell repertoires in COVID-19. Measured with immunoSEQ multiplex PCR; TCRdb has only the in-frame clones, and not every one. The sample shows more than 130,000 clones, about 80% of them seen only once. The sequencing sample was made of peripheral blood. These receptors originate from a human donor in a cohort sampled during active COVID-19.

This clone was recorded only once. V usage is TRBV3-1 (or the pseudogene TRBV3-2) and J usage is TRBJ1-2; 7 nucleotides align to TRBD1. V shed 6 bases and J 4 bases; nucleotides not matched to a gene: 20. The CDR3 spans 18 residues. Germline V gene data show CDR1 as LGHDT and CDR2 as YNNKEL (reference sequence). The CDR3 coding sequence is TGTGCCAGCAGTGTACTTACAGGGGATTGGATTAGGGGCTATGGCTACACCTTC. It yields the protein CASSVLTGDWIRGYGYTF.

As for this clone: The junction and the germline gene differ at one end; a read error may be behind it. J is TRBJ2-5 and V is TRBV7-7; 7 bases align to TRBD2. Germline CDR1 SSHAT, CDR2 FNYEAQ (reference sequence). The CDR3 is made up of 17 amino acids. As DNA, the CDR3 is TGTGCTAGCAGCTCCAATAGGGGAGGGGTCGTACAAGAGACCCAGTACTTC. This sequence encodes CASSSNRGGVVQETQYF.

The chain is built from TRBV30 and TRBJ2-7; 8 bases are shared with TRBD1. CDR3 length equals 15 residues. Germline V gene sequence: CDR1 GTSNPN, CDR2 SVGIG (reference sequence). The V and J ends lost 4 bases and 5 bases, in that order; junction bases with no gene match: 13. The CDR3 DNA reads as TGTGCCTGGATCCGAGCACAGGGGGGTGGCCACGAGCAGTACTTC. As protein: CAWIRAQGGGHEQYF.